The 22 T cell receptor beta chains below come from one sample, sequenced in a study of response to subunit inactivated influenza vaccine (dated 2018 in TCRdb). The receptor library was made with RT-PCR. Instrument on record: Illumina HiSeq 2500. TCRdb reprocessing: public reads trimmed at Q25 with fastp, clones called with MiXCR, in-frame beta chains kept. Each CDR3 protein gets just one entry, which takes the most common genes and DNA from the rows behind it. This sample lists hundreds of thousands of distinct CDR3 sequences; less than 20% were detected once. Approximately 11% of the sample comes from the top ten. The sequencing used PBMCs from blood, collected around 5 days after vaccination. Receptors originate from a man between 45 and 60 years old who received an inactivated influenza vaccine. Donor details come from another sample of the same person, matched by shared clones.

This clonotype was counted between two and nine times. CDR3 protein: CSARDRASSYEQYF. DNA for the CDR3: TGCAGTGCTAGGGACAGGGCGAGTTCCTACGAGCAGTACTTC. V gene TRBV20-1 combines with J gene TRBJ2-7, with 8 bases that match TRBD1. J was trimmed by 1 base and V by 3 bases; bases with no gene match: 5. The CDR3 spans 14 residues. CDR1 and CDR2 (germline): DFQATT, SNEGSKA (reference sequence).

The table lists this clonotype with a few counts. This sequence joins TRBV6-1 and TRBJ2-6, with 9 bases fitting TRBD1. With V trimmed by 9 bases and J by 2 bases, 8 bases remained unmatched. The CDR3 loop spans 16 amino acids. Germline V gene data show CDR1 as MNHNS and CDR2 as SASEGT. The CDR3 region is CASSGQGRAGANVLTF. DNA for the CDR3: TGTGCCAGTTCTGGACAGGGGAGGGCTGGGGCCAACGTCCTGACTTTC.

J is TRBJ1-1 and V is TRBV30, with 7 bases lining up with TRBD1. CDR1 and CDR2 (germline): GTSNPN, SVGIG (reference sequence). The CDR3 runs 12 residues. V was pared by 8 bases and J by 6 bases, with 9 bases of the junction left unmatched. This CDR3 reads CAGRDRDPEAFF. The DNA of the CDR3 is TGTGCCGGGCGAGACAGGGACCCTGAAGCTTTCTTT.

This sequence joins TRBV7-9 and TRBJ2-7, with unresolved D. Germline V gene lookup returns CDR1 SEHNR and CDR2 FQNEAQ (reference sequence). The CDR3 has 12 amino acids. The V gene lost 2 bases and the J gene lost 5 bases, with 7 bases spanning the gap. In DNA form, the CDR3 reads TGTGCCAGCAGCTTAAGAGTGGACGAGCAGTACTTC. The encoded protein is CASSLRVDEQYF.

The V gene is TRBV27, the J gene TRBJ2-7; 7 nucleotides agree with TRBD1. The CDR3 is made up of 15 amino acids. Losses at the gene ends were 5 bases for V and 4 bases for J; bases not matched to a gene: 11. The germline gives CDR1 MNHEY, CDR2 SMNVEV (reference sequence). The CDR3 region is CASSLLTGSNYEQYF. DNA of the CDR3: TGTGCCAGCAGTCTACTGACAGGGTCCAATTACGAGCAGTACTTC.

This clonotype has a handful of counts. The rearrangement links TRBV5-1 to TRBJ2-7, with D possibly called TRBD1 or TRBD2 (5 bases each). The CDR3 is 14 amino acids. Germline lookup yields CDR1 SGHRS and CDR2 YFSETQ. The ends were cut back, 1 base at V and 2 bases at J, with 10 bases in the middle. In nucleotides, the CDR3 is TGCGCCAGCAGCTTGAGGGGACGGGCCTACGAGCAGTACTTC. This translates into CASSLRGRAYEQYF.

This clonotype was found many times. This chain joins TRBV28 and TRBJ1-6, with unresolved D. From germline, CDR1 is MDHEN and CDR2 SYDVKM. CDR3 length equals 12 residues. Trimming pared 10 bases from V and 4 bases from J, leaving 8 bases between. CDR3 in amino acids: CATKDYNSPLHF. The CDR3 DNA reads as TGTGCCACCAAAGATTATAATTCACCCCTCCACTTT. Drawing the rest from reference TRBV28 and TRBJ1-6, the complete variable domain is DVKVTQSSRYLVKRTGEKVFLECVQDMDHENMFWYRQDPGLGLRLIYFSYDVKMKEKGDIPEGYSVSREKKERFSLILESASTNQTSMYLCATKDYNSPLHFGNGTRLTVT.

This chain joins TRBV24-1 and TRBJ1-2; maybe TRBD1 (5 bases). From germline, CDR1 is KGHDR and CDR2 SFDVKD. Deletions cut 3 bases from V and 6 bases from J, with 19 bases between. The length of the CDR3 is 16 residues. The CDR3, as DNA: TGTGCCACCAGTGATGGGACCGCGGGGCTCGGAGATGGCTACACCTTC. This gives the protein CATSDGTAGLGDGYTF.

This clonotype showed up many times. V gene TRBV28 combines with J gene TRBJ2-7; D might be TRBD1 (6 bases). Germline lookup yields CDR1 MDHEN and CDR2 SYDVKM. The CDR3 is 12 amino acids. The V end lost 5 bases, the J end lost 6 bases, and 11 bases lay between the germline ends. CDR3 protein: CASSEQGFEQYF. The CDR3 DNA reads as TGTGCCAGCAGTGAACAGGGTTTCGAGCAGTACTTC.

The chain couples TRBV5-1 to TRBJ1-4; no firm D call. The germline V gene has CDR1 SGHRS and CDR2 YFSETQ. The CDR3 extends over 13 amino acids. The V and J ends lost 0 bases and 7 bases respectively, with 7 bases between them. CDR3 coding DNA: TGCGCCAGCAGCTTGGCCTGGGGTGAAAAACTGTTTTTT. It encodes CASSLAWGEKLFF. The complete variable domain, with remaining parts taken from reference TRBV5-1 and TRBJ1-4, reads KAGVTQTPRYLIKTRGQQVTLSCSPISGHRSVSWYQQTPGQGLQFLFEYFSETQRNKGNFPGRFSGRQFSNSRSEMNVSTLELGDSALYLCASSLAWGEKLFFGSGTQLSVL.

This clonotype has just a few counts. CDR3 bases: TGTGCCAGCTCCCCCGGGACTACCACCGGGGAGCTGTTTTTT. This encodes CASSPGTTTGELFF. The chain joins TRBV7-9 to TRBJ2-2; TRBD2 agrees at 7 bases. V trimming: 8 bases; J trimming: 4 bases; junction bases outside the gene matches: 7. Germline CDR1 is SEHNR and CDR2 is FQNEAQ (reference sequence). The CDR3 sequence is 14 residues long.

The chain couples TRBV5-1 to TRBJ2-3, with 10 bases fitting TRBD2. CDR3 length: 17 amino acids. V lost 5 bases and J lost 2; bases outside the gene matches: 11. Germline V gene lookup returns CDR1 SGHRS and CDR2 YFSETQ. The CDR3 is CASRSPGLARDTDTQYF. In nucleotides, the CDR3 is TGCGCCAGCAGATCTCCGGGACTAGCGCGTGACACAGATACGCAGTATTTT.

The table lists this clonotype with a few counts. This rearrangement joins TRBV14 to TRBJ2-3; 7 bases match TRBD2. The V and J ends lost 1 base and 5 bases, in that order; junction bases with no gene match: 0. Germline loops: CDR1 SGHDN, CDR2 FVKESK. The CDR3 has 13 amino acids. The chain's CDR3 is CASSQVAGDTQYF. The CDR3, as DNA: TGTGCCAGCAGCCAAGTAGCGGGAGATACGCAGTATTTT.

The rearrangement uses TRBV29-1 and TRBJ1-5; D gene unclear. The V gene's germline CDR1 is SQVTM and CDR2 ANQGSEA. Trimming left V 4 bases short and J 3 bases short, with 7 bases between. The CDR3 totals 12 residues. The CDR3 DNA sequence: TGCAGCGTTGCCGGATTCAATCAGCCCCAGCATTTT. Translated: CSVAGFNQPQHF.

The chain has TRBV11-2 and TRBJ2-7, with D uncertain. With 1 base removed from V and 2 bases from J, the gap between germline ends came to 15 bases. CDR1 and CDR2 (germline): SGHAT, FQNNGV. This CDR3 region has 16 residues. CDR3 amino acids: CASSLGLLTATYEQYF. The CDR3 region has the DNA TGTGCCAGCAGCTTAGGGTTACTAACAGCTACCTACGAGCAGTACTTC.

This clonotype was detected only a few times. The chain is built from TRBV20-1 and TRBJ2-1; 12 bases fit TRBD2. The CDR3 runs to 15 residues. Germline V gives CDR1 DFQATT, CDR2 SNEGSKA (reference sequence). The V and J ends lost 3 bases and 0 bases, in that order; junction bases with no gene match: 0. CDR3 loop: CSARTSGSSYNEQFF. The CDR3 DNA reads TGCAGTGCTAGGACTAGCGGGAGCTCCTACAATGAGCAGTTCTTC.

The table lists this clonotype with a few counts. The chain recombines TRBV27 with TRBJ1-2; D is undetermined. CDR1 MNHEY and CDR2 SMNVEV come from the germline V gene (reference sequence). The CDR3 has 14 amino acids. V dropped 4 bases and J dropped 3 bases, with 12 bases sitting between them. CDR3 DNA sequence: TGTGCCAGCAGTTCCCTCAGGCGGCACTATGGCTACACCTTC. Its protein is CASSSLRRHYGYTF.

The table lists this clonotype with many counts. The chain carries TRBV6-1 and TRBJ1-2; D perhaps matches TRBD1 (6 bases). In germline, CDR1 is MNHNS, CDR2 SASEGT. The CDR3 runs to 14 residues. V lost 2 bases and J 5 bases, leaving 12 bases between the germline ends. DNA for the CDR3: TGTGCCAGCAGTGAACGACAGGCGCCGTATGGCTACACCTTC. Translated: CASSERQAPYGYTF.

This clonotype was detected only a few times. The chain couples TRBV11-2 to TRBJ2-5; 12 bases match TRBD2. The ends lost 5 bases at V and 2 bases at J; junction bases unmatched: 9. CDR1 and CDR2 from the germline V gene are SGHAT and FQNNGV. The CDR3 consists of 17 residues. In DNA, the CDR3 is TGTGCCAGCAGCCCAGGGATACTAGCGGGGGGTCAAGAGACCCAGTACTTC. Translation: CASSPGILAGGQETQYF.

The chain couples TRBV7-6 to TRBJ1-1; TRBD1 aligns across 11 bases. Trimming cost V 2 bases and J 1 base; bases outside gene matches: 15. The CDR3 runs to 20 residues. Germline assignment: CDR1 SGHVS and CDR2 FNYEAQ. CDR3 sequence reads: CASSLLSDRGPAGGNTEAFF. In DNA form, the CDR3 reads TGTGCCAGCAGCTTACTTTCGGACAGGGGGCCAGCTGGTGGGAACACTGAAGCTTTCTTT.

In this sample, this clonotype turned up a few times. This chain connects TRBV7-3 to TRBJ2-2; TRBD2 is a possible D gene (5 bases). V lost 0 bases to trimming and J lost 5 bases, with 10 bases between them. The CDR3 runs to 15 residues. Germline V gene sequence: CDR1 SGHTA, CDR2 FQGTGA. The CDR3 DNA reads TGTGCCAGCAGCTTAACGAGGGATTCTACCGGGGAGCTGTTTTTT. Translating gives CASSLTRDSTGELFF. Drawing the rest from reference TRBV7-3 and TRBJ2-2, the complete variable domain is GAGVSQTPSNKVTEKGKYVELRCDPISGHTALYWYRQSLGQGPEFLIYFQGTGAADDSGLPNDRFFAVRPEGSVSTLKIQRTERGDSAVYLCASSLTRDSTGELFFGEGSRLTVL.

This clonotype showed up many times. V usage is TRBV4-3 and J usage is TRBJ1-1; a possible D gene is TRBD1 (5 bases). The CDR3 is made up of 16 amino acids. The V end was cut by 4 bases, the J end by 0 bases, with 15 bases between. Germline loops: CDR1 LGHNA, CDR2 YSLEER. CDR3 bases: TGCGCCAGCAGCCTTACAATAGACAGCTTGAACACTGAAGCTTTCTTT. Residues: CASSLTIDSLNTEAFF.